The 5 T cell receptor beta chains given below trace back to one sample, sequenced in a study of T cells in Graves' hyperthyroidism and ophthalmopathy (dated by TCRdb to about 2019). Receptor amplification or capture employed multiplex PCR. Instrument used: Illumina HiSeq 2000. The TCR beta CDR3 regions were amplified from RNA transcripts. The first round of RT-PCR for the TCR CDR3 was performed with the HTBI primer set and the Qiagen OneStep RT-PCR kit. In-frame beta chains were kept once TCRdb had trimmed the public reads at Q25 with fastp and called clones with MiXCR. Records with the same CDR3 protein are collapsed into one entry carrying the most frequent genes and DNA. The sample contains about 380,000 distinct CDR3 sequences, approximately 17% of them found a single time. Of the sample, 40% is held by the ten largest clones. Sample: blood. The receptors stem from a man between 18 and 35 years old with Graves' ophthalmopathy.

This clonotype was seen repeatedly, ten times or more. The chain couples TRBV2 to TRBJ2-2, with D possibly TRBD2 on 7 matching bases. Deletions cut 3 bases from V and 0 bases from J, with 14 bases between. This CDR3 contains 17 residues. Germline V gene data show CDR1 as SNHLY and CDR2 as FYNNEI. CDR3 sequence reads: CASSDLGGGANTGELFF. CDR3 in DNA: TGTGCCAGCAGTGATCTGGGGGGGGGCGCGAACACCGGGGAGCTGTTTTTT.

In its sample, this clonotype was seen many times. V usage is TRBV2 and J usage is TRBJ1-5, with D perhaps matching TRBD1 (6 bases). This CDR3 is built from 15 residues. Trimming removed 1 base from V and 7 bases from J, with 14 bases in between. CDR1 is SNHLY, CDR2 FYNNEI, per germline. CDR3 loop: CASSEEMGGRQPQHF. In nucleotides, the CDR3 is TGTGCCAGCAGTGAAGAAATGGGGGGCCGCCAGCCCCAGCATTTT.

The gene calls are TRBV7-6 and TRBJ2-7, with 10 bases matching TRBD2. CDR1 is SGHVS, CDR2 FNYEAQ, per germline. The length of the CDR3 is 16 residues. The V gene end was trimmed by 4 bases and the J gene end by 2 bases; junction bases not matched to a gene: 8. Written as DNA, the CDR3 is TGTGCCAGCAGCTCCTTTGAAGCGGGGGGGCCCTACGAGCAGTACTTC. It yields the protein CASSSFEAGGPYEQYF. The full variable domain, in which reference TRBV7-6 and TRBJ2-7 provide the parts outside the CDR3, is GAGVSQSPRYKVTKRGQDVALRCDPISGHVSLYWYRQALGQGPEFLTYFNYEAQQDKSGLPNDRFSAERPEGSISTLTIQRTEQRDSAMYRCASSSFEAGGPYEQYFGPGTRLTVT.

This clonotype has more than one count but fewer than ten. The chain uses TRBV6-6 and TRBJ2-6; D remains unclear. The CDR3 sequence is 16 residues long. The germline V gene has CDR1 MNHNY and CDR2 SVGAGI (reference sequence). Trimming cost V 2 bases and J 0 bases, with 8 bases left between them. Here the CDR3 reads CASSYQRPSGANVLTF. DNA for the CDR3: TGTGCCAGCAGTTACCAACGGCCCTCTGGGGCCAACGTCCTGACTTTC.

This clonotype showed up many times. The V call is TRBV12-3 or TRBV12-4, the J call TRBJ2-7, with D perhaps assigned TRBD1 or TRBD2 (5 bases each). CDR3 length: 13 amino acids. V shed 3 bases and J shed 4 bases, with 10 bases lying between them. The CDR3 region has the DNA TGTGCCAGCAGTTTCGCCAGGGAGTACGAGCAGTACTTC. Protein sequence: CASSFAREYEQYF.